The present T cell receptor (beta chain) was sequenced within a study of lymphopenia after photon versus proton radiotherapy. Findings and limits, study-wide: Larger post-nadir TCR diversity loss correlated inversely with survival in deceased patients. Authors raise, but do not show, better survival with proton therapy.

Of note for this clone: The antigen is not known.

Profiling relied on immunoSEQ multiplex PCR, and the TCRdb table lists in-frame clones only, not all of them. The sample carries 150,000 to 200,000 clones, around 85% recorded once. Trimming shortened V by 1 base and J by 6 bases, and 10 bases separated the two germline ends. Germline V lookup: CDR1 SEHNR, CDR2 FQNEAQ (reference sequence). This CDR3 spans 13 amino acids. The sequence derives from a man aged 50-59 years with gastric cancer. The source was peripheral blood, collected from a patient treated with photon-based radiotherapy. The chain uses TRBV7-9 and TRBJ2-7; maybe TRBD1 (6 bases). CDR3 in DNA: TGTGCCAGCAGCTTAGGGGCAGGGGTCGAGCAGTACTTC. Amino acids: CASSLGAGVEQYF.